This TCR beta chain emerged from a study of T-cell reconstitution after alpha-beta-depleted transplantation in children. Findings of the study overall: The origin of alpha-beta T cells about two months after transplant was reportedly several hundred expanded graft clones. Some patients owed their high day-60 TCRbeta diversity to surviving recipient T cells and thymic progenitors. After one year, T-cell counts and TCRbeta diversity mostly came from new T cells.

This clonotype was counted at least ten times. Its antigen is undetermined. Preparation of the TCRbeta library was carried out with unique molecular identifiers. Each CDR3 protein is one row after TCRdb ran MiXCR on the PCR reads. This repertoire shows roughly 220,000 distinct CDR3 sequences, under 8.5% found once; its top ten account for under 40%. Germline-derived CDR1 and CDR2 are SQVTM and ANQGSEA. The V gene lost 0 bases and the J gene lost 3 bases, with 15 bases spanning the gap. This CDR3 spans 16 amino acids. The sequence was collected from a male patient aged 2 to 10 who had a stem cell transplant for acute myeloid leukemia, so the T cells may come from the graft donor. This rearrangement joins TRBV29-1 to TRBJ2-1; D is ambiguous. Specimen: PBMCs, mostly from graft donor cells, collected 360 days after TCRalphabeta/CD19-depleted stem cell transplant. The CDR3 here is CSVEDQPAILYNEQFF. CDR3 nucleotide sequence: TGCAGCGTTGAAGATCAGCCGGCTATCCTCTACAATGAGCAGTTCTTC.